What follows are 4 T cell receptor beta chains derived from one specimen sequenced in a study of T cell repertoires in cytomegalovirus infection. These receptors have no known antigen. TCRdb independently ran MiXCR on the reads; one entry per CDR3 protein. The sample records approximately 600,000 distinct CDR3 sequences, 40% being singletons. This specimen consisted of cultured PBMCs, obtained from culture after CMV antigen stimulation. Receptors were obtained from a human donor in good health (CMV status not recorded). Some clones in this sample may be carry-over from other donors' samples.

The V call is TRBV12-3 or TRBV12-4, the J call TRBJ1-4; a weak D match, TRBD1 (5 bases). The CDR3 loop spans 14 amino acids. V gave up 6 bases and J gave up 4 bases, with 12 bases separating them. CDR3 nucleotide sequence: TGTGCCAGCAGCCGTGACAGCTTTAATGAAAAACTGTTTTTT. Translated: CASSRDSFNEKLFF.

The chain employs TRBV10-3 and TRBJ1-2, with D hard to call. CDR1 and CDR2 from the germline V gene are ENHRY and SYGVKD. Trimming stripped 4 bases from V and 6 bases from J, with 15 bases between. The CDR3 contains 14 residues. The CDR3 DNA reads TGTGCCATCAGTGCGTGGCTCCGCGACGATGGCTACACCTTC. Translation gives CAISAWLRDDGYTF.

This clonotype was counted only a few times. The chain combines TRBV7-2 with TRBJ2-3; D may be TRBD1 (6 bases). The ends were cut back, 7 bases at V and 7 bases at J, with 9 bases in the middle. CDR1 is SGHTA and CDR2 is FQGNSA in the germline V gene. The CDR3 loop spans 11 amino acids. The CDR3 DNA sequence: TGTGCCAGCACAGGGGAAAATACGCAGTATTTT. It specifies CASTGENTQYF. The full variable domain, with the rest looked up from reference TRBV7-2 and TRBJ2-3, is GAGVSQSPSNKVTEKGKDVELRCDPISGHTALYWYRQSLGQGLEFLIYFQGNSAPDKSGLPSDRFSAERTGGSVSTLTIQRTQQEDSAVYLCASTGENTQYFGPGTRLTVL.

In its sample, this clonotype was seen a few times. The chain couples TRBV27 to TRBJ1-6; perhaps TRBD1 as D (6 bases). This CDR3 comprises 19 residues. Germline V lookup: CDR1 MNHEY, CDR2 SMNVEV (reference sequence). The V gene lost 2 bases and the J gene lost 0 bases, with 17 bases spanning the gap. In DNA, the CDR3 is TGTGCCAGCAGTTTAGCCGGACAGTGGGGTAGCTCCTATAATTCACCCCTCCACTTT. Its protein product is CASSLAGQWGSSYNSPLHF.